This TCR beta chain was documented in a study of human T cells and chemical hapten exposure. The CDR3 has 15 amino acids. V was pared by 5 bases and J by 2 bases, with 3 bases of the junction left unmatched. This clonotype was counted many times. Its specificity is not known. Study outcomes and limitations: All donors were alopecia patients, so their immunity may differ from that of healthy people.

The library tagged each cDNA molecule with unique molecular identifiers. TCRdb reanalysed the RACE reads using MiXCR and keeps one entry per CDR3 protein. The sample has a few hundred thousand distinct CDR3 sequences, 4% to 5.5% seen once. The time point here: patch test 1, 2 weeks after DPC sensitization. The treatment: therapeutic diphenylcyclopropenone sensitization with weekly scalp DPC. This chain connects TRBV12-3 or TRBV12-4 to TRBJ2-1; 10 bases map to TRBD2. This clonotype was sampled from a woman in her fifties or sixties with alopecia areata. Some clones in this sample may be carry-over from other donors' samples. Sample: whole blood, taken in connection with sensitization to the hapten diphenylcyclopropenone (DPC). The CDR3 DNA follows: TGTGCCAGCAGTGGAAGCGGGGGGGCCTACAATGAGCAGTTCTTC. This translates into CASSGSGGAYNEQFF.